The 30 T cell receptor beta chains in this list originate from one sample, sequenced in a study of T cells in Graves' hyperthyroidism and ophthalmopathy. Researchers took RNA transcripts and amplified the TCR beta CDR3 regions from them. First-round RT-PCR of the TCR CDR3 relied on the HTBI primer set. TCRdb ran MiXCR on the multiplex PCR reads and lists one entry per CDR3 protein. Of 650,000 to 800,000 distinct CDR3 sequences listed, just under 45% are singletons. Sequencing input: peripheral blood or thyroid tissue (not recorded which). The receptors derive from an adult man with Graves' disease, either hyperthyroidism or ophthalmopathy (not recorded which).

This rearrangement joins TRBV6-6 to TRBJ1-5; TRBD1 is a possible D gene (5 bases). The CDR3 covers 13 residues. Trimming pared 4 bases from V and 9 bases from J, leaving 13 bases between. Germline V gene lookup returns CDR1 MNHNY and CDR2 SVGAGI (reference sequence). The CDR3 nucleotides read TGTGCCAGCAGTTTAGACAGAGGTCTGCCCCAGCATTTT. Its translation: CASSLDRGLPQHF.

The V call is TRBV12-3 or TRBV12-4, the J call TRBJ1-4; TRBD1 matches 9 bases. J was trimmed by 5 bases and V by 7 bases; bases with no gene match: 8. The CDR3 totals 15 residues. The CDR3 nucleotides read TGTGCCAGCAAATCCGGGACAGGGAGGAATGAAAAACTGTTTTTT. Protein: CASKSGTGRNEKLFF.

This clonotype is a singleton in its sample. V and J are TRBV29-1 and TRBJ2-7; 8 nucleotides match TRBD1. The CDR3 sequence is 11 residues long. Germline loops: CDR1 SQVTM, CDR2 ANQGSEA. V lost 6 bases to trimming and J lost 9 bases; unmatched junction nucleotides: 7. This CDR3 is CSVASGTGQYF. The CDR3 DNA follows: TGCAGCGTAGCTTCCGGGACAGGGCAGTACTTC.

J is TRBJ1-6 and V is TRBV10-3; D is possibly TRBD1 (5 bases). Germline V gene sequence: CDR1 ENHRY, CDR2 SYGVKD. This CDR3 region has 9 residues. The V and J ends lost 6 bases and 14 bases respectively, with 5 bases between them. The CDR3 DNA reads as TGTGCCATCAGGGGGGCCCTCCACTTT. Translating it yields CAIRGALHF.

This clonotype appeared many times. DNA of the CDR3: TGCGCCAGCAGTGAGTCCTTTGTAGGCTATGGCTACACCTTC. Residues: CASSESFVGYGYTF. The rearrangement uses TRBV10-2 and TRBJ1-2; the D is unclear. Germline V gene lookup returns CDR1 WSHSY and CDR2 SAAADI. The CDR3 runs to 14 residues. The V end lost 0 bases, the J end lost 4 bases, and 9 bases lay between the germline ends.

Ten or more counts support this clonotype. The chain links TRBV9 to TRBJ2-7; the D call may be TRBD1 or TRBD2 (5 bases each). CDR3 length equals 14 residues. Germline V CDR1 and CDR2: SGDLS, YYNGEE. Trimming removed 3 bases at V and 6 bases at J, with 16 bases between. For the CDR3, the DNA is TGTGCCAGCAGCGACGCCGCCGGGGCGGTCGAGCAGTACTTC. Translation gives CASSDAAGAVEQYF.

The gene calls are TRBV12-3 or TRBV12-4 and TRBJ1-2, with no clear D. V lost 4 bases, J lost 7 bases, and 13 bases lay in between. CDR3 length: 13 amino acids. CDR3 sequence: CASSSPLGSGYTF. DNA for the CDR3: TGTGCCAGCAGTTCCCCCCTGGGGAGTGGCTACACCTTC.

The rearrangement joins TRBV2 to TRBJ2-2; no reliable D call. The V gene lost 6 bases and the J gene lost 3 bases, with 11 bases spanning the gap. Germline values: CDR1 SNHLY, CDR2 FYNNEI. The CDR3 is 14 amino acids. The CDR3 nucleotides read TGTGCCAGCAGGGGGTTTGGATACACCGGGGAGCTGTTTTTT. Protein product: CASRGFGYTGELFF.

This clonotype came up many times. The chain couples TRBV29-1 to TRBJ1-4; a possible D gene is TRBD1 (5 bases). CDR1 SQVTM and CDR2 ANQGSEA come from the germline V gene. The ends were cut back, 6 bases at V and 6 bases at J, with 20 bases in the middle. This CDR3 contains 15 residues. In DNA, the CDR3 is TGCAGCGTCTCTCGAACAGGAGGGGAGTATGAAAAACTGTTTTTT. Amino acids: CSVSRTGGEYEKLFF. The whole variable domain, remainder taken from reference TRBV29-1 and TRBJ1-4, is SAVISQKPSRDICQRGTSLTIQCQVDSQVTMMFWYRQQPGQSLTLIATANQGSEATYESGFVIDKFPISRPNLTFSTLTVSNMSPEDSSIYLCSVSRTGGEYEKLFFGSGTQLSVL.

The J gene is TRBJ1-5, the V gene TRBV19, with D tentatively TRBD1 (5 bases). The CDR3 loop spans 15 amino acids. CDR1 and CDR2 from the germline V gene are LNHDA and SQIVND (reference sequence). Trimming removed 2 bases at V and 2 bases at J, with 10 bases between. The CDR3, as DNA: TGTGCCAGTAGTATACGGGGAGGGGGCAATCAGCCCCAGCATTTT. Translation gives CASSIRGGGNQPQHF.

The gene calls are TRBV2 and TRBJ1-5; the D gene is possibly TRBD1 (5 bases). This CDR3 spans 15 amino acids. The germline CDR1 and CDR2 sequences are SNHLY and FYNNEI. The germline V and J ends were trimmed by 2 bases and 3 bases, with 11 bases remaining between them. The CDR3 DNA is TGTGCCAGCAGTGAAAGCAGGGCCCTCAATCAGCCCCAGCATTTT. As protein: CASSESRALNQPQHF.

CDR3: CASSSQDRTFGPMGNQPQHF. The CDR3 nucleotides read TGTGCCAGCAGTTCCCAGGATAGGACATTCGGCCCGATGGGCAATCAGCCCCAGCATTTT. The chain joins TRBV6-5 to TRBJ1-5; TRBD1 is a possible D gene (5 bases). V lost 4 bases and J lost 2, with 27 bases in between. Germline V gene lookup returns CDR1 MNHEY and CDR2 SVGAGI. The CDR3 has 20 residues.

This clonotype was observed a handful of times. The gene calls are TRBV2 and TRBJ1-1; 7 nucleotides line up with TRBD1. The CDR3 length is 14 residues. The J segment lost 1 base and the V segment lost 7 bases, leaving 6 bases of the junction unmatched. Germline CDR1 SNHLY, CDR2 FYNNEI. The CDR3 nucleotides are TGTGCCAGCAAACCCGACAGGGCGAACACTGAAGCTTTCTTT. Encoded protein: CASKPDRANTEAFF.

The V gene is TRBV7-2, the J gene TRBJ2-7; 8 positions agree with TRBD1. With V trimmed by 0 bases and J by 6 bases, 13 bases remained unmatched. CDR1 and CDR2 (germline): SGHTA, FQGNSA. The CDR3 spans 17 residues. CDR3 sequence: CASSLAHGQGSLREQYF. The CDR3 DNA sequence: TGTGCCAGCAGCTTAGCTCATGGACAGGGTTCACTACGCGAGCAGTACTTC.

The chain combines TRBV7-2 with TRBJ1-1, with 9 positions matching TRBD1. Germline CDR1 SGHTA, CDR2 FQGNSA. The CDR3 extends over 16 amino acids. Trimming took 8 bases from V and 5 from J; bases not matched to a gene: 15. The DNA of the CDR3 is TGTGCCAGCCGTACGTTAGGGGACAGGGATCGAACTGAAGCTTTCTTT. Encoded protein: CASRTLGDRDRTEAFF.

Many counts were recorded for this clonotype. The V and J genes are TRBV10-3 and TRBJ1-1; D possibly corresponds to TRBD1 (6 bases). The CDR3 has 14 amino acids. CDR1 is ENHRY, CDR2 SYGVKD, per germline. The ends were cut back, 6 bases at V and 2 bases at J, with 13 bases in the middle. Here the CDR3 DNA reads TGTGCCATCAGGAGGGAGGGGGGTAACACTGAAGCTTTCTTT. This codes for CAIRREGGNTEAFF.

This chain joins TRBV12-3 or TRBV12-4 and TRBJ1-4; 8 nucleotides line up with TRBD1. With V trimmed by 4 bases and J by 3 bases, 4 bases remained unmatched. CDR3 length: 15 residues. CDR3 region: CASSWVQGANEKLFF. The CDR3 DNA follows: TGTGCCAGCAGTTGGGTACAGGGGGCTAATGAAAAACTGTTTTTT.

V gene TRBV20-1 combines with J gene TRBJ1-5; 7 bases line up with TRBD1. V shed 7 bases and J 6 bases; nucleotides not matched to a gene: 6. Germline V CDR1 and CDR2: DFQATT, SNEGSKA (reference sequence). The length of the CDR3 is 12 residues. The CDR3 region has the DNA TGCAGTGTCCAGGGGGGCAGTCAGCCCCAGCATTTT. This gives the protein CSVQGGSQPQHF.

This clonotype was detected many times. The chain joins TRBV20-1 to TRBJ2-5; D uncertain. Germline CDR1 reads DFQATT; CDR2 reads SNEGSKA (reference sequence). This CDR3 has 10 amino acids. The germline V and J ends were trimmed by 3 bases and 5 bases, with 4 bases remaining between them. DNA for the CDR3: TGCAGTGCTAGTCACGAGACCCAGTACTTC. Translating gives CSASHETQYF.

The rearrangement uses TRBV7-9 and TRBJ1-6; perhaps TRBD1 as D (6 bases). Germline V lookup: CDR1 SEHNR, CDR2 FQNEAQ (reference sequence). This CDR3 has 13 amino acids. CDR3 region: CARRGQTYSPLHF. The CDR3 nucleotides read TGTGCTAGGAGAGGACAGACTTATTCACCCCTCCACTTT.

This clonotype turned up a few times. J is TRBJ1-1 and V is TRBV19; no clear D. The CDR3 is 11 amino acids. V lost 3 bases, J lost 7 bases, and 6 bases lay in between. CDR1 and CDR2 from the germline V gene are LNHDA and SQIVND (reference sequence). The CDR3 sequence: CASSMKLEAFF. The CDR3, as DNA: TGTGCCAGTAGTATGAAACTTGAAGCTTTCTTT.

The DNA of the CDR3 is TGTGCCAGCAGAGATGGAGGCAGAGCTTTCTTT. Its protein product is CASRDGGRAFF. V and J are TRBV2 and TRBJ1-1; D unclear. Trimming pared 6 bases from V and 10 bases from J, leaving 12 bases between. Germline-derived CDR1 and CDR2 are SNHLY and FYNNEI. The CDR3 is 11 residues long.

In regard to this clonotype: An end of the junction differs from the germline gene, which may be a read error. The chain recombines TRBV20-1 with TRBJ2-7, with D hard to call. This CDR3 has 12 residues. From germline, CDR1 is DFQATT and CDR2 SNEGSKA (reference sequence). CDR3: CSARTVRYKQYF. CDR3 bases: TGCAGTGCTAGGACGGTCCGCTACAAGCAGTACTTC.

This clonotype was counted between two and nine times. The V and J genes are TRBV7-2 and TRBJ2-7; TRBD2 is a possible D gene (6 bases). CDR1 SGHTA and CDR2 FQGNSA come from the germline V gene. There are 16 residues in the CDR3. V was cut by 5 bases and J by 6 bases, with 23 bases left in between. The CDR3 region has the DNA TGTGCCAGCAGCGCTCTCAAAGTCGCGGGGACGGGCGAGCAGTACTTC. Residues: CASSALKVAGTGEQYF.

The chain employs TRBV5-1 and TRBJ2-7, with 10 nucleotides matching TRBD2. The germline CDR1 and CDR2 sequences are SGHRS and YFSETQ. CDR3 size: 15 residues. Trimming took 5 bases from V and 5 from J; bases not matched to a gene: 10. The CDR3 DNA is TGCGCCAGCAGTAGCGGGAGGAATGTAGACCACGAGCAGTACTTC. It encodes CASSSGRNVDHEQYF. The full variable domain, rest sourced from reference TRBV5-1 and TRBJ2-7, is KAGVTQTPRYLIKTRGQQVTLSCSPISGHRSVSWYQQTPGQGLQFLFEYFSETQRNKGNFPGRFSGRQFSNSRSEMNVSTLELGDSALYLCASSSGRNVDHEQYFGPGTRLTVT.

This clonotype was detected only once. The chain links TRBV24-1 to TRBJ2-7; 7 nucleotides agree with TRBD1. V lost 5 bases, J lost 3 bases, and 6 bases stayed unmatched. This CDR3 is built from 14 residues. Germline V gene data show CDR1 as KGHDR and CDR2 as SFDVKD. CDR3 protein: CATSAMDRYYEQYF. As DNA, the CDR3 is TGTGCCACCAGTGCTATGGACAGGTACTACGAGCAGTACTTC.

With respect to this clonotype: The junction differs from germline at one of its ends, possibly a read error. The chain links TRBV5-1 to TRBJ1-1; TRBD1 matches at 8 bases. CDR3 length equals 14 residues. Germline V gene lookup returns CDR1 SGHRS and CDR2 YFSETQ. This CDR3 is CASSSEDRAREAFF. CDR3 DNA: TGTGCCAGCAGCTCGGAGGACAGGGCCCGTGAAGCTTTCTTT.

This clonotype was detected ten times or more. The J gene is TRBJ2-7, the V gene TRBV29-1, with 10 bases identical to TRBD1. Unmatched junction bases numbered 4, after V lost 5 bases and J lost 6 bases. Germline-derived CDR1 and CDR2 are SQVTM and ANQGSEA. CDR3 size: 12 residues. In nucleotides, the CDR3 is TGCAGCGTTAGACAGGGGGCTGGCGAGCAGTACTTC. It encodes CSVRQGAGEQYF.

The table lists this clonotype with many counts. The J gene is TRBJ2-7, the V gene TRBV24-1; 13 bases are a match to TRBD2. The CDR3 contains 14 residues. Germline values: CDR1 KGHDR, CDR2 SFDVKD. The V segment lost 4 bases and the J segment 9 bases; nucleotides outside the gene matches: 5. The CDR3 is CATSEPGLAGRQYF. CDR3 DNA sequence: TGTGCCACCAGTGAGCCGGGACTAGCGGGAAGGCAGTACTTC.

The J gene is TRBJ2-7, the V gene TRBV7-9; 8 bases are shared with TRBD2. Germline CDR1 and CDR2: SEHNR and FQNEAQ (reference sequence). The trim removed 3 bases at V and 7 bases at J, leaving 17 bases unmatched. The CDR3 has 17 residues. DNA for the CDR3: TGTGCCAGCAGCTTCCGAGCGGGGGACAAGGGGCTTGGGGAGCAGTACTTC. Translated: CASSFRAGDKGLGEQYF.